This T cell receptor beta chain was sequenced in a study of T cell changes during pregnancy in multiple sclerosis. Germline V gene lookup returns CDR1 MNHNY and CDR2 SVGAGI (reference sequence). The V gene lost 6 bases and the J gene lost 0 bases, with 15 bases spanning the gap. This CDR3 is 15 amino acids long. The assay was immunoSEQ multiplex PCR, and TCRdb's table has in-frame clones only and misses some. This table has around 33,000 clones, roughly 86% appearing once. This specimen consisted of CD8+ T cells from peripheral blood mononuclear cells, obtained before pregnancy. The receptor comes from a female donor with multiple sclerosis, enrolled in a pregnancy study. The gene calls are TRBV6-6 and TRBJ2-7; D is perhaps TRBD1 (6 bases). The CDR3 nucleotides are TGTGCCAGCAGCTTAACGGGACAAAACTCCTACGAGCAGTACTTC. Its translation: CASSLTGQNSYEQYF.